Below, 29 T cell receptor beta chains from the same sample are listed, as sequenced in a study of monozygotic twins with inflammatory bowel disease. TCRdb reprocessed the 5' RACE reads; each CDR3 protein has one entry and no DNA is given. Its table records under 350,000 distinct CDR3 sequences. The sample comprised blood. These TCRs come from a human donor with ulcerative colitis or Crohn's disease, or a healthy co-twin of an affected twin (not recorded which).

V is TRBV19 and J is TRBJ2-4; there is no DNA to check the TCRdb D call of TRBD1. This CDR3 region has 16 residues. In germline, CDR1 is LNHDA, CDR2 SQIVND (reference sequence). CDR3: CATTDRRAQAKNIQYF.

The CDR3 loop reads CASSYGGGFVETQYF. The chain links TRBV6-5 to TRBJ2-5. CDR3 length: 15 amino acids. CDR1 MNHEY and CDR2 SVGAGI come from the germline V gene.

The V call is TRBV20-1, the J call TRBJ2-7; the TCRdb call, TRBD2, lacks DNA for checking. Germline V lookup: CDR1 DFQATT, CDR2 SNEGSKA (reference sequence). The CDR3 has 16 residues. CDR3 in amino acids: CSARRSWRDQTYEQYF.

The V gene is TRBV6-1, the J gene TRBJ2-7; there is no DNA to check the TCRdb D call of TRBD2. The CDR3 extends over 14 amino acids. Germline values: CDR1 MNHNS, CDR2 SASEGT. CDR3 loop: CASSGLEGADEQYF.

This sequence joins TRBV2 and TRBJ2-2. CDR1 and CDR2 (germline): SNHLY, FYNNEI. This CDR3 comprises 15 residues. CDR3 region: CASIRKTVETGELFF.

The chain uses TRBV11-2 and TRBJ1-6. Germline CDR1 and CDR2: SGHAT and FQNNGV. The CDR3 length is 13 residues. The CDR3: CASSLGFNSPLHF.

This chain joins TRBV5-1 and TRBJ1-6; with no DNA, the TCRdb D assignment of TRBD1 cannot be verified. Germline loops: CDR1 SGHRS, CDR2 YFSETQ. The CDR3 has 14 residues. The chain's CDR3 is CASSGGQLNSPLHF.

The V call is TRBV6-5, the J call TRBJ1-1. The CDR3 contains 16 residues. Germline lookup yields CDR1 MNHEY and CDR2 SVGAGI. The CDR3 loop reads CASSYPTAAMNTEAFF.

This chain links TRBV7-9 with TRBJ1-2; TCRdb lists TRBD1, though no DNA is available to test this call. Germline CDR1 is SEHNR and CDR2 is FQNEAQ (reference sequence). The length of the CDR3 is 15 residues. This CDR3 is CASSIQGARVYGYTF.

The V gene is TRBV11-3, the J gene TRBJ2-3. The CDR3 is made up of 15 amino acids. Per the germline V gene, CDR1 is SGHNT and CDR2 is YENEEA. CDR3 loop: CASSLSSSATDTQYF. Full variable domain (remainder filled in from reference TRBV11-3 and TRBJ2-3): EAGVVQSPRYKIIEKKQPVAFWCNPISGHNTLYWYLQNLGQGPELLIRYENEEAVDDSQLPKDRFSAERLKGVDSTLKIQPAELGDSAVYLCASSLSSSATDTQYFGPGTRLTVL.

V gene TRBV23-1 combines with J gene TRBJ1-5. TRBV23-1 is an ORF, and what it does is uncertain. CDR3 length equals 15 residues. CDR3 protein: CASSRHSALNQPQHF.

This chain joins TRBV12-3 or TRBV12-4 and TRBJ1-1. The CDR3 is made up of 14 amino acids. CDR3 sequence reads: CASTTGPMNTEAFF.

The chain joins TRBV20-1 to TRBJ2-2; the TCRdb call, TRBD2, lacks DNA for checking. Looked up from germline, CDR1 is DFQATT and CDR2 is SNEGSKA (reference sequence). The CDR3 runs 13 residues. The CDR3 reads CSARELADGELFF.

V usage is TRBV29-1 and J usage is TRBJ1-1; the D gene TCRdb calls, TRBD1, cannot be checked with no DNA. The CDR3 covers 12 residues. Germline CDR1 is SQVTM and CDR2 is ANQGSEA. The chain's CDR3 is CSVGTFLLEAFF.

This chain uses TRBV20-1 with TRBJ1-2; with no DNA, the TCRdb D assignment of TRBD1 cannot be verified. CDR1 is DFQATT, CDR2 SNEGSKA, per germline (reference sequence). The CDR3 length is 13 residues. The CDR3 is CSARSLGDYGYTF.

V is TRBV6-1 and J is TRBJ2-1; lacking DNA, the TRBD2 call made by TCRdb goes unchecked. This CDR3 is 15 amino acids long. CDR1 is MNHNS, CDR2 SASEGT, per germline. The CDR3 sequence is CASSGGGLGYNEQFF.

V is TRBV5-1 and J is TRBJ2-3; TCRdb's D call of TRBD1 is untestable without DNA. The V gene's germline CDR1 is SGHRS and CDR2 YFSETQ. This CDR3 has 17 residues. The CDR3 loop reads CASSRRQILVDTDTQYF.

The V and J genes are TRBV5-4 and TRBJ2-5. CDR1 and CDR2 (germline): SGHNT, YYREEE (reference sequence). The CDR3 runs to 13 residues. CDR3 residues: CASTWDRGRTQYF.

This chain links TRBV4-3 with TRBJ1-6; the TCRdb call, TRBD1, lacks DNA for checking. This CDR3 has 15 amino acids. Germline assignment: CDR1 LGHNA and CDR2 YSLEER. The CDR3 is CASSQPGTVNSPLHF.

The gene calls are TRBV12-3 or TRBV12-4 and TRBJ2-1; TCRdb selects TRBD2, and the lack of DNA leaves this call unchecked. The CDR3 consists of 15 residues. This chain's CDR3 is CASSPGLQVYNEQFF.

V usage is TRBV9 and J usage is TRBJ2-2; TCRdb returns TRBD1, unconfirmable since there is no DNA. The CDR3 is 15 amino acids. Per germline, CDR1 SGDLS and CDR2 YYNGEE. Here the CDR3 reads CASSVAPGGSGELFF.

The gene calls are TRBV7-2 and TRBJ2-7; there is no DNA to check the TCRdb D call of TRBD1. The CDR3 consists of 15 residues. The germline CDR1 and CDR2 sequences are SGHTA and FQGNSA. CDR3 sequence reads: CASSLETGGVYEQYF. The variable domain in full, with the rest retrieved from reference TRBV7-2 and TRBJ2-7, is GAGVSQSPSNKVTEKGKDVELRCDPISGHTALYWYRQSLGQGLEFLIYFQGNSAPDKSGLPSDRFSAERTGGSVSTLTIQRTQQEDSAVYLCASSLETGGVYEQYFGPGTRLTVT.

The chain combines TRBV14 with TRBJ2-7; no DNA is available, so the TRBD1 call from TCRdb remains unchecked. The CDR3 runs 16 residues. Per germline, CDR1 SGHDN and CDR2 FVKESK. This CDR3 is CASSQPGRTKYYEQYF.

The chain joins TRBV20-1 to TRBJ1-3; TCRdb designates TRBD1, a call that cannot be tested without DNA. The germline V gene has CDR1 DFQATT and CDR2 SNEGSKA (reference sequence). The CDR3 loop spans 13 amino acids. Here the CDR3 reads CSAKTGVENTIYF.

This chain connects TRBV20-1 to TRBJ1-6; the TCRdb call, TRBD1, lacks DNA for checking. The CDR3 runs to 15 residues. Germline V gene sequence: CDR1 DFQATT, CDR2 SNEGSKA (reference sequence). This CDR3 is CSARHPGQGNSPLHF.

The V call is TRBV7-8, the J call TRBJ1-4; the D gene TCRdb calls, TRBD1, cannot be checked with no DNA. The CDR3 is made up of 14 amino acids. Germline assignment: CDR1 SGHVS and CDR2 FQNEAQ. CDR3 amino acids: CASSLQGANENLFF.

The chain recombines TRBV28 with TRBJ2-7; TCRdb proposes TRBD1, but this gene call is untestable without DNA. Germline V gives CDR1 MDHEN, CDR2 SYDVKM. The CDR3 is 14 residues long. The CDR3 reads CASSFPGQGYEQYF.

The chain couples TRBV30 to TRBJ1-1; TCRdb indicates TRBD1, and absent DNA this call remains unverified. This CDR3 comprises 15 residues. Germline V lookup: CDR1 GTSNPN, CDR2 SVGIG (reference sequence). The CDR3 spells CAWTNWGSANTEAFF.

The J gene is TRBJ2-3, the V gene TRBV19. The CDR3 extends over 15 amino acids. CDR1 is LNHDA, CDR2 SQIVND, per germline (reference sequence). CDR3 sequence reads: CASSIDDGPADTQYF.